This entry features one T cell receptor beta chain sequence. This clonotype occurred many times. Its antigen is not yet known. Within one base of it there is no much larger clone, and no base qualities were kept. This sample is drawn from a study of human T cells and chemical hapten exposure (dated by TCRdb to the early 2020s). As for the study more broadly: For sensitization, 2% DPC in acetone was applied to a 2 cm by 2 cm area of upper inner arm skin. Peripheral blood TCR repertoire changes were tracked in vivo in alopecia patients during primary and secondary sensitization to the hapten diphenylcyclopropenone (DPC). Blood samples were taken from patients before sensitization (week 0) and at 2, 6 and about 24 weeks after DPC sensitization. Throughout the approximately 25-week study period, patients were also given weekly therapeutic DPC doses on the scalp. Patch testing was done on the upper back using Finn chambers containing 0.01% DPC, and results were scored after 6 days according to International Contact Dermatitis Research Group standards. Roughly 30 alopecia patients provided blood for TCR sequencing at one to four time points (pre-sensitization, 2, 6 and 24 weeks). Libraries were pooled for sequencing, and per-sample TCR yields varied mainly because of small differences in library volumes within the pool. Alopecia areata with under or over 50% scalp involvement, alopecia totalis and alopecia universalis were represented in the patient cohort, which was mostly female. The paper as a whole reports these results and caveats: Patch test score was positively correlated with the number of PT1 expanded TCRs, with significance at thresholds 8, 16 and 32 but not at 4. DPC sensitization did not change how many TCRs were above 1 in 1000 frequency, and no evidence was found of alterations in global repertoire structure. Because every patient had alopecia, a presumed autoimmune disease, the patients' immune response might differ from that of healthy individuals. Significantly more large CDR3 similarity clusters were formed by expanded TCRs than by pre-sensitization or healthy control sets, consistent with antigen-driven responses. Repeated subsampling changed both the strength of the expansion versus patch-test correlation and the threshold at which that correlation became significant.

A distance of 11 bases separates the germline ends of V and J, which lose 5 bases and 0 bases respectively. The germline V gene sets CDR1 to KGHSH and CDR2 to LQKENI. From its cysteine to its phenylalanine, the CDR3 spans 15 amino acids. Only the CDR3 part of the read is kept: 45 bases, read in frame from the first base. Explained via the paper, the time point label denotes: patch test 2, 6 weeks after DPC sensitization. The treatment or condition label for this specimen denotes: therapeutic diphenylcyclopropenone sensitization with weekly scalp DPC. At each patch-test visit, blood was drawn before the patch test was applied. Patients were eligible if aged 18 to 70, diagnosed with alopecia and judged suitable for DPC therapy, and pregnant patients were excluded. Total RNA was isolated from unfractionated whole blood collected in Tempus Blood RNA tubes. Receptor libraries were prepared by RACE. Sequenced on a NextSeq 500. Library preparation attached unique molecular identifiers to individual cDNA molecules for quantitative, reproducible TCR counting. From each blood RNA sample, both TCR alpha and TCR beta chains were sequenced. On the study's bioinformatics: A median of around 100,000 TCRs per sample was observed, with a range of about 23,224 to 690,600. V, J and CDR3 annotation of the TCR reads was carried out using the Decombinator software suite. For PS versus PT1 abundance plots, all samples were subsampled to the same number of TCRs (28,000). TCRs were defined as expanded if absent before sensitization and observed at least eight times at the 2-week time point. TCRdb reprocessing: public reads trimmed at Q25 with fastp, clones called with MiXCR, in-frame beta chains kept. Every distinct CDR3 protein forms one entry, paired with its most common genes and DNA. The V and J calls come from TCRdb's annotation, not from the publication. The sample profile shows some 71,000 distinct CDR3 sequences; over 9% of them were found once. Around 7% of the sample is taken by the ten largest.

Sequences were derived from whole blood, sampled in connection with sensitization to the hapten diphenylcyclopropenone (DPC). Rearrangement joined TRBV18 to TRBJ1-3, and the D gene may be TRBD1, 5 bases matching. This TCR was recovered from a woman aged 45-59 years with alopecia areata. Some clones in this sample may be carry-over from other donors' samples. The nucleotides read TGTGCCAGCTCAAGTACAGGCTTCTCTGGAAACACCATATATTTT. The resulting protein is CASSSTGFSGNTIYF. This CDR3, with the reference TRBV18 and TRBJ1-3 proteins standing in past its ends, gives the full variable domain NAGVMQNPRHLVRRRGQEARLRCSPMKGHSHVYWYRQLPEEGLKFMVYLQKENIIDESGMPKERFSAEFPKEGPSILRIQQVVRGDSAAYFCASSSTGFSGNTIYFGEGSWLTVV.